This TCR beta chain is drawn from a study of regulatory T cells in long-lasting Graves disease (dated by TCRdb to the early 2020s). Turning to the overall study: Patients with newly diagnosed Graves' disease had been on antithyroid drugs for under 3 months. Peripheral blood TCR sequencing and RNA sequencing compared persistent Graves' disease patients with newly diagnosed Graves' disease patients. The study was conducted in China and was registered as a clinical trial. A total of some 35 samples underwent TCR sequencing: around 13 from persistent and roughly 20 from newly diagnosed Graves' disease patients.

Findings and caveats that apply to the study as a whole: The small sample size was acknowledged by the authors as a limitation that may reduce accuracy. Preferential use of TRBV28, TRBJ1-2 and TRBJ2-5 was observed in persistent disease, whereas TRBV20-1 and TRBJ2-1 were favored in newly diagnosed disease. Sequencing and analysis were restricted to the TCR beta chain. More public clonotypes were shared among persistent patients (2,741) than among newly diagnosed patients (966). Peripheral blood alone was examined, since thyroid tissue, which constituted the primary lesion, could not be accessed. Compared with newly diagnosed patients, persistent Graves' disease patients had lower TCR Shannon entropy and fewer highly expanded clones, which suggests clonal expansion.

The method behind the library was multiplex PCR. Sequencer: Illumina HiSeq 4000. CDR3 regions were amplified by Arm-PCR with iRepertoire HTBI primers to construct TCR beta libraries. Before sequencing, the PCR products underwent gel purification. Per the authors' processing: Gene usage analysis of CDR3 amino acid clonotypes relied on the roughly 60 TRBV and around 13 TRBJ segments identified across samples. Filtered high-quality paired reads were merged into contigs using COPE and FqMerger. BLAST was used to align contigs to IMGT TRBV, TRBD and TRBJ reference genes, and CDR3 was defined according to IMGT. Clonotypes above 0.1% frequency were classified as highly expanded clones. Shannon entropy served as the measure of repertoire diversity, while the Gini coefficient captured V-J evenness. Public clonotypes were defined as clonotypes shared by more than one individual. TCRdb reran the public reads through fastp at Q25 and MiXCR, keeping productive beta chains. CDR3 protein duplicates are merged, each entry listing the most common genes and DNA. The authors' filters were not applied to this entry. This sample comprises hundreds of thousands of distinct CDR3 sequences, approximately 12% of them detected only once. The ten largest account for more than 8.5% of the sample.

In this sample, this clonotype turned up once. No antigen is known for it. No base quality information exists; no much larger clone differs at one position. One read alone makes for weak evidence. In light of the paper, this sample's time point label describes: newly diagnosed GD, antithyroid drugs for less than 3 months. For both TCR sequencing and RNA sequencing, RNA was extracted from PBMCs using TRIzol. The diagnosis of Graves' disease was made according to American Thyroid Association guidelines. The patients came from an endocrinology department in Xi'an, China. From each patient, nine milliliters of peripheral blood was collected into an EDTA anticoagulant tube. Ficoll Paque Plus density gradient separation was used to isolate PBMCs, and no additional T cell sorting was done. RNA quality was checked with an Agilent 2100 Bioanalyzer and agarose gel, and concentration with a NanoDrop 2000. V is trimmed back by 6 bases and J by 0 bases, and the junction contains 13 bases that no gene match accounts for. From a lookup of the germline V gene, CDR1 and CDR2 are KGHSH and LQKENI. CDR3 length: 18 amino acids, cysteine to phenylalanine. Only CDR3 DNA remains: 54 bases, in frame from the first base.

A further study also used this sample, focusing on T cells in Graves' hyperthyroidism and ophthalmopathy. Looking at the second paper: Stable Graves' hyperthyroidism was defined as no progression to ophthalmopathy during 18 months of follow-up. Hyperthyroidism patients were aged 18 to 65 years and newly diagnosed, with disease duration of less than 2 months. Patients with uncontrolled infections, other autoimmune diseases, pregnancy or lactation were excluded. Diagnoses relied on clinical symptoms, serum thyroxine and TRAb, thyroid ultrasound and orbital computed tomography. For the first round of RT-PCR on the TCR CDR3, the HTBI primer set was used together with the Qiagen OneStep RT-PCR kit. Most expanded thyroid clonotypes (frequency above 0.001) were also detected in blood, suggesting blood repertoires may reflect thyroid immune responses. Ophthalmopathy was separated from stable hyperthyroidism by a 13 V-J signature model, with about 88% sensitivity and 81% to 83% specificity obtained in cross-validation and 80%/75% obtained in testing. In validation, the model predicted progression to ophthalmopathy with around 71% sensitivity and less than 80% specificity, a median of 6.5 months before onset. To identify TCR V-J signatures that set the groups apart, the researchers used a discovery cohort of 100 patients, made up of about 44 with Graves' ophthalmopathy and some 60 with stable Graves' hyperthyroidism. Whether ophthalmopathy could be predicted prospectively was tested in an independent validation cohort made up of 18 hyperthyroidism patients plus 17 patients who later progressed to ophthalmopathy. The approximately 95 discovery patients were divided at random into training and test sets in a 7:3 ratio. Thyroid tissue and blood T-cell repertoires from roughly six Graves' hyperthyroidism patients were also compared in the study. Once sampling was done, hyperthyroidism patients were given methimazole at a starting dose of 30 mg daily, whereas ophthalmopathy patients were given high-dose intravenous methylprednisolone. A second multiplex PCR round built the libraries, followed by size selection and purification. The libraries were sequenced on an Illumina HiSeq2000 using paired-end 100 bp reads. SOAPnuke was used to process the raw data, throwing out any read that contained adapters or uncalled bases, had a mean Phred below 15, or lacked an exact constant-primer or identifier match. High-quality paired reads were merged using COPE v1.2.5, and each unique nucleotide sequence was defined as a clonotype. Clonotypes were aligned to IMGT TRBV, TRBD and TRBJ reference segments using MiTCR v1.1. Analysis was restricted to V-J combinations with a frequency above 0.0001, which covered about 99% of repertoires. The TCS score was defined as the ratio of F50 (clonal expansion) to E x V (chaos), calculated using BLOSUM62-based TCRdist between CDR3 peptides within each V-J. Welch's t-statistics and random forest reduced roughly 530 V-J features to roughly 13, which were used in a naive Bayes classifier (R e1071). Sample size was not statistically predetermined, and investigators were not blinded to group allocation. TCR Vbeta CDR3 sequencing of 120 to 150 peripheral blood samples (roughly 41 ophthalmopathy, roughly 72 hyperthyroidism and approximately 17 progressor patients) is reported in the paper.

The material was peripheral blood mononuclear cells (PBMCs), obtained at new diagnosis, from a patient treated with antithyroid drugs. The TCR sequence derives from a man younger than 40 with Graves disease. Donor details come from another sample of the same person, matched by shared clones. The chain joins TRBV18 to TRBJ2-2; 7 central bases correspond to TRBD1. CDR3 region: CASSLNERGRSNTGELFF. The nucleotide sequence is given as TGTGCCAGCTCCCTCAACGAGAGGGGGCGATCGAACACCGGGGAGCTGTTTTTT.